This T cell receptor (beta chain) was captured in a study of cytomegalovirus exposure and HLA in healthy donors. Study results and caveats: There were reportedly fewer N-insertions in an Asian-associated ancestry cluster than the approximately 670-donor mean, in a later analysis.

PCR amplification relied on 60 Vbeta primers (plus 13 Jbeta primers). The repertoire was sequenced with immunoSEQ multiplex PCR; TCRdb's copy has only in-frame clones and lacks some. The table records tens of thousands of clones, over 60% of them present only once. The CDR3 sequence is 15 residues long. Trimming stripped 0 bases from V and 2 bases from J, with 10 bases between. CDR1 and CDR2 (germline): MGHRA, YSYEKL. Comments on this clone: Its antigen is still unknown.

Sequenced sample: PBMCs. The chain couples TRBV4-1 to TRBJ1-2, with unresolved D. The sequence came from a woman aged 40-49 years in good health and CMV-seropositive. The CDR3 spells CASSQEPIGNYGYTF. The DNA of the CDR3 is TGCGCCAGCAGCCAAGAACCAATCGGGAACTATGGCTACACCTTC.